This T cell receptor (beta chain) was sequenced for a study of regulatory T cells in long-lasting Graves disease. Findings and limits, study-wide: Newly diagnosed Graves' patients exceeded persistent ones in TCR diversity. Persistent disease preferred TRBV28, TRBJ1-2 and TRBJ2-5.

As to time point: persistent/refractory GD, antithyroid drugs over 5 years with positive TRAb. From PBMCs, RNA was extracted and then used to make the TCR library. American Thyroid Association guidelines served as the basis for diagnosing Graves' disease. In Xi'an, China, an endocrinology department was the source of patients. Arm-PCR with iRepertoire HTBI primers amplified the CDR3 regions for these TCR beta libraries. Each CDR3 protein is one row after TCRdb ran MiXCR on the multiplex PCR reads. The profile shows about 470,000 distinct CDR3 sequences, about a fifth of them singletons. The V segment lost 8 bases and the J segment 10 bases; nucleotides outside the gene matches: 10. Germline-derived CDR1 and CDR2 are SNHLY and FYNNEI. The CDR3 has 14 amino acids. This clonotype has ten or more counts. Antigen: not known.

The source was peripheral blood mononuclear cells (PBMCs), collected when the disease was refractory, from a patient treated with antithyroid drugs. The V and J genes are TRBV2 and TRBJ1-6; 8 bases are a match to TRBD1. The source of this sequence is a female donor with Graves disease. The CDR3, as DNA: TGTGCCAGCGGGACAGGCCCCCGGGAGTCACCCCTCCACTTT. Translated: CASGTGPRESPLHF.